These 25 T cell receptor beta chains share one sample of origin, sequenced in a study of vaccination and CD4 T cells after COVID-19. The treatment denotes: roughly 10-day PBMC culture with coronavirus spike peptide pools or control peptides (ViraFEST assay). The Oncomine TCR Beta short-read assay sequenced DNA from cultured CD4+ T cells. TCRdb reprocessed the PCR reads via MiXCR and lists one record per CDR3 protein. The sample consists of around 5,000 distinct CDR3 sequences, about 50% of them appearing once. Their specific antigens are unknown. Input material: CD4+ T cells from blood, cultured in vitro. The receptors here all came from a human donor who had recovered from COVID-19.

This clonotype was detected a few times. This sequence joins TRBV20-1 and TRBJ2-3; D gene unclear. CDR1 and CDR2 (germline): DFQATT, SNEGSKA (reference sequence). There are 18 residues in the CDR3. V was pared by 5 bases and J by 0 bases, with 24 bases between. CDR3 sequence (DNA): TGCAGTGCTGGAAACCCTTCGTTCCCACGTACTAGCACAGATACGCAGTATTTT. Translating gives CSAGNPSFPRTSTDTQYF.

The chain has TRBV7-2 and TRBJ2-5; 9 bases align to TRBD1. Germline trimming cut 2 bases from V and 4 bases from J; bases unmatched to any gene: 8. The CDR3 loop spans 16 amino acids. The germline CDR1 and CDR2 sequences are SGHTA and FQGNSA. The CDR3 DNA is TGTGCCAGCAGCTTAAGGCCGGGACAGGGTCGAGAGACCCAGTACTTC. Encoded protein: CASSLRPGQGRETQYF.

This chain connects TRBV7-8 to TRBJ2-7; D is perhaps TRBD1 (5 bases). Between the trimmed V and J ends, which lost 5 bases and 4 bases, there was a span of 18 bases. Per the germline V gene, CDR1 is SGHVS and CDR2 is FQNEAQ. The CDR3 is made up of 15 amino acids. CDR3 sequence reads: CASSPQAVRSYEQYF. The DNA of the CDR3 is TGTGCCAGCAGCCCACAGGCGGTAAGGAGTTACGAGCAGTACTTC.

This clonotype was picked up one time. The gene calls are TRBV12-3 or TRBV12-4 and TRBJ1-1, with TRBD1 matching 7 bases. The J segment lost 1 base and the V segment lost 6 bases, leaving 8 bases of the junction unmatched. CDR3 length: 15 residues. CDR3 nucleotides: TGTGCCAGCAGCCTAGATCAGGGGGGGAACACTGAAGCTTTCTTT. Encoded protein: CASSLDQGGNTEAFF.

The chain employs TRBV20-1 and TRBJ1-5; D unresolved. The CDR3 runs 13 residues. Germline V lookup: CDR1 DFQATT, CDR2 SNEGSKA (reference sequence). V was clipped by 3 bases and J by 0 bases, with 6 bases between them. The CDR3 region is CSASSDSNQPQHF. DNA of the CDR3: TGCAGTGCTAGTTCTGATAGCAATCAGCCCCAGCATTTT.

The chain has TRBV24-1 and TRBJ2-7, with TRBD1 identical over 8 bases. The CDR3 has 15 residues. Germline V gives CDR1 KGHDR, CDR2 SFDVKD. J lost 3 bases, V lost 4 bases, and 7 bases had no gene match. CDR3 in amino acids: CATSDLGQGFYEQYF. The CDR3 nucleotides are TGTGCCACCAGTGACCTCGGACAGGGTTTCTACGAGCAGTACTTC.

This clonotype was found a few times. The chain uses TRBV6-1 and TRBJ1-5; possible D gene TRBD1, 5 bases. This CDR3 comprises 14 residues. Trimming removed 6 bases at V and 4 bases at J, with 13 bases between. Germline V gene data show CDR1 as MNHNS and CDR2 as SASEGT. The CDR3 coding sequence is TGTGCCAGCAGCGGTGGGGCCCTTAATCAGCCCCAGCATTTT. Translating gives CASSGGALNQPQHF.

The chain combines TRBV2 with TRBJ1-6; D gene ambiguous. Germline V gene sequence: CDR1 SNHLY, CDR2 FYNNEI. V lost 6 bases and J lost 10, with 13 bases in between. This CDR3 is built from 13 residues. The CDR3 here is CASRMNSPSPLHF. The CDR3 region has the DNA TGTGCCAGCAGAATGAACTCCCCGTCACCCCTCCACTTT.

This clonotype was picked up a small number of times. The rearrangement links TRBV21-1 to TRBJ1-5. TRBV21-1 is a pseudogene locus. The CDR3 extends over 13 amino acids. For the CDR3, the DNA is TGTGCCAGCAGCAACCGGCCCAATCAGCCCCAGCATTTT. Amino acid sequence: CASSNRPNQPQHF.

This clonotype was seen more than once but under ten times. V and J are TRBV7-3 and TRBJ2-5; TRBD1 or TRBD2 may be the D gene (5 bases each). This CDR3 contains 13 residues. Germline V gives CDR1 SGHTA, CDR2 FQGTGA. V lost 1 base and J 5 bases, leaving 8 bases between the germline ends. This chain's CDR3 is CASSLKWGETQYF. The CDR3, as DNA: TGTGCCAGCAGCTTAAAATGGGGGGAGACCCAGTACTTC. Full variable domain (missing parts from reference TRBV7-3 and TRBJ2-5): GAGVSQTPSNKVTEKGKYVELRCDPISGHTALYWYRQSLGQGPEFLIYFQGTGAADDSGLPNDRFFAVRPEGSVSTLKIQRTERGDSAVYLCASSLKWGETQYFGPGTRLLVL.

The rearrangement joins TRBV11-1 to TRBJ2-7; D ambiguous. CDR1 SGHAT and CDR2 FQDESV come from the germline V gene (reference sequence). The CDR3 is made up of 14 amino acids. V lost 3 bases, J lost 0 bases, and 9 bases lay in between. The CDR3 region is CASSLVLNSYEQYF. The DNA of the CDR3 is TGTGCCAGCAGCTTGGTCCTAAACTCCTACGAGCAGTACTTC.

The chain uses TRBV11-3 and TRBJ2-3; D ambiguous. Trimming removed 6 bases from V and 0 bases from J, with 10 bases in between. CDR3 length: 14 residues. Germline V gives CDR1 SGHNT, CDR2 YENEEA. The CDR3 nucleotides read TGTGCCAGCAGACGTGACCCTAGCACAGATACGCAGTATTTT. Amino acid sequence: CASRRDPSTDTQYF.

This sequence joins TRBV2 and TRBJ2-5; the match to TRBD1 covers 8 bases. This CDR3 comprises 13 residues. The junction had 3 bases not matched to a gene; V was cut back by 7 bases and J by 2 bases. CDR1 and CDR2 from the germline V gene are SNHLY and FYNNEI. CDR3 DNA: TGTGCCAGCACTACAGGGGGACAAGAGACCCAGTACTTC. This codes for CASTTGGQETQYF.

The sample holds a few counts of this clonotype. This chain links TRBV15 with TRBJ2-7; no definite D call. The CDR3 is 17 amino acids. The V gene's germline CDR1 is LNHNV and CDR2 YYDKDF (reference sequence). Trimming shortened V by 1 base and J by 3 bases, and 19 bases separated the two germline ends. The chain's CDR3 is CATSRVKGRAEYYEQYF. CDR3 DNA sequence: TGTGCCACCAGCAGAGTAAAGGGCAGAGCAGAATACTACGAGCAGTACTTC.

The genes are TRBV7-9 and TRBJ2-1; possibly TRBD1 for D (5 bases). CDR1 is SEHNR, CDR2 FQNEAQ, per germline (reference sequence). This CDR3 spans 15 amino acids. Trimming cost V 5 bases and J 9 bases, with 20 bases left between them. This CDR3 reads CASSPNSIPTGEQFF. The CDR3 DNA follows: TGTGCCAGCAGCCCTAATAGTATCCCCACAGGTGAGCAGTTCTTC. The whole variable domain, remainder taken from reference TRBV7-9 and TRBJ2-1, is DTGVSQNPRHKITKRGQNVTFRCDPISEHNRLYWYRQTLGQGPEFLTYFQNEAQLEKSRLLSDRFSAERPKGSFSTLEIQRTEQGDSAMYLCASSPNSIPTGEQFFGPGTRLTVL.

This chain uses TRBV7-8 with TRBJ2-3; D is possibly TRBD2 (5 bases). Germline assignment: CDR1 SGHVS and CDR2 FQNEAQ. The CDR3 contains 16 residues. Deletions cut 1 base from V and 1 base from J, with 12 bases between. The CDR3 DNA sequence: TGTGCCAGCAGCTTAGGCTTCCGTAGCGGCACAGATACGCAGTATTTT. It translates to CASSLGFRSGTDTQYF.

There are a few counts of this clonotype. This chain uses TRBV20-1 with TRBJ1-5, with D possibly being TRBD1 (6 bases). This CDR3 comprises 14 residues. The V end was cut by 0 bases, the J end by 6 bases, with 12 bases between. Germline-derived CDR1 and CDR2 are DFQATT and SNEGSKA (reference sequence). The CDR3 loop is CSARDQRGSQPQHF. CDR3 bases: TGCAGTGCTAGAGATCAAAGGGGGAGTCAGCCCCAGCATTTT.

This chain connects TRBV6-1 to TRBJ2-2, with D perhaps assigned TRBD1 or TRBD2 (7 bases each). The germline CDR1 and CDR2 sequences are MNHNS and SASEGT. CDR3 length equals 14 residues. The ends were cut back, 8 bases at V and 6 bases at J, with 16 bases in the middle. The CDR3 here is CASGGGGVAGELFF. The CDR3 DNA reads as TGTGCCAGCGGGGGAGGGGGCGTTGCCGGGGAGCTGTTTTTT.

The chain employs TRBV29-1 and TRBJ2-5; TRBD2 agrees at 8 bases. V lost 5 bases, J lost 4 bases, and 6 bases stayed unmatched. Looked up from germline, CDR1 is SQVTM and CDR2 is ANQGSEA. The CDR3 consists of 13 residues. The CDR3 nucleotides are TGCAGCGTTCGGGGGGGGTCGGGAGAGACCCAGTACTTC. Its protein product is CSVRGGSGETQYF.

The genes are TRBV24-1 and TRBJ2-5; 14 bases line up with TRBD2. In germline, CDR1 is KGHDR, CDR2 SFDVKD. The ends lost 2 bases at V and 4 bases at J; junction bases unmatched: 5. The CDR3 contains 17 residues. The CDR3 loop reads CATSDSGLAGARETQYF. CDR3 nucleotide sequence: TGTGCCACCAGTGATTCGGGACTAGCGGGAGCTCGAGAGACCCAGTACTTC.

The V call is TRBV20-1, the J call TRBJ1-4; D is possibly TRBD1 (5 bases). V was pared by 7 bases and J by 8 bases, with 17 bases between. CDR1 is DFQATT and CDR2 is SNEGSKA in the germline V gene (reference sequence). The CDR3 totals 13 residues. The CDR3 protein is CSVIRGGGEKLFF. The CDR3 nucleotides are TGCAGTGTAATCCGGGGCGGTGGGGAAAAACTGTTTTTT.

The chain links TRBV20-1 to TRBJ2-1; TRBD2 aligns across 12 bases. Losses at the gene ends were 0 bases for V and 12 bases for J; bases not matched to a gene: 9. Germline V lookup: CDR1 DFQATT, CDR2 SNEGSKA (reference sequence). The CDR3 extends over 15 amino acids. The CDR3 nucleotides are TGCAGTGCTAGAGAGGCGACTAGCGGGAGTGTTGGGCAGTTCTTC. Translating it yields CSAREATSGSVGQFF.

This chain joins TRBV5-4 and TRBJ2-7, with D maybe TRBD2 (7 bases). V lost 4 bases and J 5 bases, leaving 16 bases between the germline ends. From germline, CDR1 is SGHNT and CDR2 YYREEE (reference sequence). The CDR3 loop spans 14 amino acids. CDR3 sequence reads: CASSPRGGLDEQYF. The CDR3 region has the DNA TGTGCCAGCAGCCCAAGGGGGGGGCTTGACGAGCAGTACTTC.

The chain couples TRBV11-3 to TRBJ2-5; 8 bases line up with TRBD1. The V segment lost 3 bases and the J segment 6 bases; nucleotides outside the gene matches: 9. The CDR3 is 15 residues long. Germline V gene lookup returns CDR1 SGHNT and CDR2 YENEEA. Here the CDR3 DNA reads TGTGCCAGCAGCTTCGAGACAGGGGACATACAGACCCAGTACTTC. Its protein product is CASSFETGDIQTQYF.

The J gene is TRBJ2-5, the V gene TRBV5-1; 14 nucleotides line up with TRBD2. After removal of 7 bases from V and 7 bases from J, the junction contained 9 bases not matched to a gene. The CDR3 loop spans 15 amino acids. The germline CDR1 and CDR2 sequences are SGHRS and YFSETQ. DNA of the CDR3: TGCGCCAGCCGACTAGCGGGGGGGCCGCGATCGACCCAGTACTTC. Its protein is CASRLAGGPRSTQYF.